These 8 T cell receptor beta chains originate from one sample sequenced in a study of blood T cells in healthy people across ages. A second about 7 to 12 cycle PCR used barcoded and J-beta primers. One entry per CDR3 protein results from TCRdb running MiXCR on the 5' RACE reads. This sample has 600,000 to 900,000 distinct CDR3 sequences, with 20% to 30% found just once. These data also featured in a second study, about T cells of mothers and their children.

Sequencing was done on a sample of blood. Receptor source: a boy aged 5 to 17 in good health.

This clonotype appeared a few times. J is TRBJ2-6 and V is TRBV29-1, with D perhaps matching TRBD1 (6 bases). There are 14 residues in the CDR3. V lost 8 bases and J lost 1, with 12 bases in between. Per germline, CDR1 SQVTM and CDR2 ANQGSEA. The CDR3 bases are TGCAGCACGGAAACAGGGTCTGGGGCCAACGTCCTGACTTTC. It yields the protein CSTETGSGANVLTF. Filled out from reference TRBV29-1 and TRBJ2-6, the complete variable domain reads SAVISQKPSRDICQRGTSLTIQCQVDSQVTMMFWYRQQPGQSLTLIATANQGSEATYESGFVIDKFPISRPNLTFSTLTVSNMSPEDSSIYLCSTETGSGANVLTFGAGSRLTVL.

V and J are TRBV3-1 and TRBJ2-7; D unclear. The CDR3 has 13 residues. The germline gives CDR1 LGHDT, CDR2 YNNKEL (reference sequence). The V gene lost 5 bases and the J gene lost 6 bases, with 14 bases spanning the gap. The CDR3 bases are TGTGCCAGCAGCGCACCACTCCAGTCCGAGCAGTACTTC. It encodes CASSAPLQSEQYF.

With regard to this clonotype: At one end the junction does not follow the germline gene, possibly because of a read error. The genes are TRBV19 and TRBJ2-7; D possibly corresponds to TRBD1 (6 bases). Germline assignment: CDR1 LNHDA and CDR2 SQIVND (reference sequence). The CDR3 loop spans 12 amino acids. The CDR3 sequence is CASSTGSYGQYF. In nucleotides, the CDR3 is TGTGCCAGCAGCACAGGGTCCTACGGGCAGTACTTC.

V is TRBV28 and J is TRBJ2-5, with D uncertain. The J call may be incorrect, as the DNA end agrees better with TRBJ2-7. The germline CDR1 and CDR2 sequences are MDHEN and SYDVKM. CDR3 size: 14 residues. The CDR3 sequence: CASSPQSLVLEQYF. CDR3 nucleotides: TGTGCCAGCAGTCCGCAAAGTTTAGTACTCGAGCAGTACTTC.

This chain connects TRBV11-3 to TRBJ2-6; D may be TRBD1 or TRBD2 (7 bases each). Germline values: CDR1 SGHNT, CDR2 YENEEA. CDR3 length equals 19 residues. V was trimmed by 1 base and J by 1 base, leaving 17 bases between them. In DNA, the CDR3 is TGTGCCAGCAGCTTAGGAGGATGGCAGGGGGGGTCTGGGGCCAACGTCCTGACTTTC. This codes for CASSLGGWQGGSGANVLTF. Full variable domain (missing parts from reference TRBV11-3 and TRBJ2-6): EAGVVQSPRYKIIEKKQPVAFWCNPISGHNTLYWYLQNLGQGPELLIRYENEEAVDDSQLPKDRFSAERLKGVDSTLKIQPAELGDSAVYLCASSLGGWQGGSGANVLTFGAGSRLTVL.

There are a few counts of this clonotype. V and J are TRBV11-2 and TRBJ1-4, with a tentative D call TRBD1 (6 bases). This CDR3 contains 16 residues. The V end lost 3 bases, the J end lost 6 bases, and 17 bases lay between the germline ends. Germline CDR1 and CDR2: SGHAT and FQNNGV. The DNA of the CDR3 is TGTGCCAGCAGCTTCCTAGGGGGGCGAGGATATGAAAAACTGTTTTTT. It is translated as CASSFLGGRGYEKLFF.

This clonotype was counted a few times. The J gene is TRBJ2-7, the V gene TRBV3-1; no clear D gene. Germline lookup yields CDR1 LGHDT and CDR2 YNNKEL (reference sequence). V dropped 0 bases and J dropped 0 bases, with 6 bases sitting between them. This CDR3 comprises 14 residues. CDR3 nucleotide sequence: TGTGCCAGCAGCCAAGATCCATCCTCCTACGAGCAGTACTTC. It translates to CASSQDPSSYEQYF.

The chain links TRBV20-1 to TRBJ2-7; D perhaps matches TRBD1 (5 bases). The V and J ends lost 6 bases and 7 bases respectively, with 13 bases between them. CDR3 length equals 11 residues. Germline V lookup: CDR1 DFQATT, CDR2 SNEGSKA (reference sequence). The CDR3 DNA is TGCAGTGCCCTAAGACAGTTGGAGCAGTACTTC. Translation gives CSALRQLEQYF.